Below, one TCR beta chain is given with its context. Its antigen is unknown. The sample holds no much larger clone one base away, and base qualities are not on file. As encoded in the germline V gene, CDR1 is MDHEN while CDR2 is SYDVKM. After removal of 8 bases from V and 3 bases from J, the junction retains 7 bases not matched to a gene. From cysteine to phenylalanine, the CDR3 is 14 amino acids long. Of the read, only the CDR3 DNA is kept; its 42 bases are in frame from base 1. The data are from a study of shared T cell receptors in the human thymus (dated by TCRdb to the early 2020s). General notes on the study: The study investigated the way shared, self-reactive T-cell receptor alpha chains are produced in the human thymus.

Library preparation used the immunoSEQ multiplex PCR assay. Entries here come from immuneACCESS through TCRdb and include only in-frame sequences with V and J called. Some clones fail to appear in such tables; in the studies checked, an unresolved V gene covers under half of the shortfall, and the cause of the remainder is unknown. Across this sample there are about 400,000 clones, with 95% seen only once. Roughly 0.02% of the sample is held by the ten biggest clonotypes. The receptor's source is a human donor. Sequencing was performed on thymocytes. Recombination joined TRBV28 with TRBJ2-7; TRBD2 aligns with 10 central bases. The DNA is TGTGCCAGCGTCCCGGGACTAGCGAACTACGAGCAGTACTTC. It specifies CASVPGLANYEQYF.